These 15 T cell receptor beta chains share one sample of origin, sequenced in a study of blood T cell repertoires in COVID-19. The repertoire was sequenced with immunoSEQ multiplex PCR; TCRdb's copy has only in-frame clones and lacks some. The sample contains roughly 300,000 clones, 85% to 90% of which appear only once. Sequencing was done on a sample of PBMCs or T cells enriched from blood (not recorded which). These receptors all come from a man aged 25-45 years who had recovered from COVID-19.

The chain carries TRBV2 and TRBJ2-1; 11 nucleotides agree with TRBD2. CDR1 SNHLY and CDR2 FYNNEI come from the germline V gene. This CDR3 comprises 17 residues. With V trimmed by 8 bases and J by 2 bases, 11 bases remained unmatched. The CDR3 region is CASARRSGRGAYNEQFF. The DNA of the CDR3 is TGTGCCAGCGCCAGGCGTAGCGGGAGGGGCGCCTACAATGAGCAGTTCTTC.

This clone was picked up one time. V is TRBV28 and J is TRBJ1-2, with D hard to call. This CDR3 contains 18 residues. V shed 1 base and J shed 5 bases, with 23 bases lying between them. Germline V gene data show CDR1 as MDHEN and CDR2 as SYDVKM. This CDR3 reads CASSLFISPRGTEYGYTF. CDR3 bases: TGTGCCAGCAGTTTATTTATCAGCCCCCGGGGTACAGAGTATGGCTACACCTTC.

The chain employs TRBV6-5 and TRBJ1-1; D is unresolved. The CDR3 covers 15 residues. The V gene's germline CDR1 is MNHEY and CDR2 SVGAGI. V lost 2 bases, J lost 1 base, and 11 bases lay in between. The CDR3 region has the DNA TGTGCCAGCAGTTACGAGATTCGGGGGAACACTGAAGCTTTCTTT. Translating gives CASSYEIRGNTEAFF.

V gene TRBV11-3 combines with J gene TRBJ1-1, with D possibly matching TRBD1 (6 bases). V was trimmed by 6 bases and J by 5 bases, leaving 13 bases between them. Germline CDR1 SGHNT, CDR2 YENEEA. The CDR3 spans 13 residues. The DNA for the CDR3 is TGTGCCAGCAGTTCCAGGGGAAGGACTGAAGCTTTCTTT. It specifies CASSSRGRTEAFF.

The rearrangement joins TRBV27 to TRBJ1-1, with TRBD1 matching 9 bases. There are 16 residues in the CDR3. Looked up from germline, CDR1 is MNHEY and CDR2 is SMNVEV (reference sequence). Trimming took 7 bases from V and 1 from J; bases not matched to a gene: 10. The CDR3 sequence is CASTSIQGAQNTEAFF. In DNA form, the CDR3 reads TGTGCCAGCACCTCTATACAGGGGGCGCAGAACACTGAAGCTTTCTTT.

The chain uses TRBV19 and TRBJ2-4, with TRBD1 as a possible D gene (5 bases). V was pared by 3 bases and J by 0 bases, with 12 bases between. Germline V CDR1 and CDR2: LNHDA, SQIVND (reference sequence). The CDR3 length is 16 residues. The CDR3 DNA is TGTGCCAGTAGTATTCTGCAGGGAATAGCCAAAAACATTCAGTACTTC. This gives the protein CASSILQGIAKNIQYF.

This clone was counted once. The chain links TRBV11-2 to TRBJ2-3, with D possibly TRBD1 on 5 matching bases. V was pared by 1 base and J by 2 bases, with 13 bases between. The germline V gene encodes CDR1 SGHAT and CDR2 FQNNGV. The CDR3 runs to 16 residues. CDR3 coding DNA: TGTGCCAGCAGCTTAGGGTTGACAGTATCCACAGATACGCAGTATTTT. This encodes CASSLGLTVSTDTQYF. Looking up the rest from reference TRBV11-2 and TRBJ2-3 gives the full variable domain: EAGVAQSPRYKIIEKRQSVAFWCNPISGHATLYWYQQILGQGPKLLIQFQNNGVVDDSQLPKDRFSAERLKGVDSTLKIQPAKLEDSAVYLCASSLGLTVSTDTQYFGPGTRLTVL.

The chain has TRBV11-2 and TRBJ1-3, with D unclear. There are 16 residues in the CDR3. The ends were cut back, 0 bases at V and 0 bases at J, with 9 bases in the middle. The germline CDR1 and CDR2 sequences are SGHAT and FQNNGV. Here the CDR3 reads CASSLERQPSGNTIYF. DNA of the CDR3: TGTGCCAGCAGCTTAGAGAGACAACCCTCTGGAAACACCATATATTTT. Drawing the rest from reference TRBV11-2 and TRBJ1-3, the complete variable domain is EAGVAQSPRYKIIEKRQSVAFWCNPISGHATLYWYQQILGQGPKLLIQFQNNGVVDDSQLPKDRFSAERLKGVDSTLKIQPAKLEDSAVYLCASSLERQPSGNTIYFGEGSWLTVV.

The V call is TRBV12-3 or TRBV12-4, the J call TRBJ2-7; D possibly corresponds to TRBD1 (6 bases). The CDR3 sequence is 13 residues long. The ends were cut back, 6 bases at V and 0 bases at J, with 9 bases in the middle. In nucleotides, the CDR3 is TGTGCCAGCAGCGGACAGATCTCCTACGAGCAGTACTTC. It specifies CASSGQISYEQYF.

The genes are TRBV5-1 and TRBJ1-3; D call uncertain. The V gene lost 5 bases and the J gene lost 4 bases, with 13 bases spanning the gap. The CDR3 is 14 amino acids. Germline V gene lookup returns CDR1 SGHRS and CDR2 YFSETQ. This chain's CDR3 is CASRVRTGGNTIYF. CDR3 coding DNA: TGCGCCAGCAGAGTACGGACGGGGGGAAACACCATATATTTT.

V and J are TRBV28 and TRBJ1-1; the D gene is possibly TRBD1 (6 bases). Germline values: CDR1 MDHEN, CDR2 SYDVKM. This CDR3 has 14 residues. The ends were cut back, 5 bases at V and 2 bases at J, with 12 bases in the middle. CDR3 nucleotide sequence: TGTGCCAGCAGTCTCCTGGACAGAAACACTGAAGCTTTCTTT. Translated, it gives CASSLLDRNTEAFF.

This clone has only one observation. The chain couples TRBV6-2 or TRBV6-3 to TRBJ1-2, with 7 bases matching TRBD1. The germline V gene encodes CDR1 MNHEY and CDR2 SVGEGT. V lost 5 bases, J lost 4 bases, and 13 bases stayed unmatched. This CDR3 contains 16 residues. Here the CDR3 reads CASSQKQGLASYGYTF. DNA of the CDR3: TGTGCCAGCAGTCAAAAACAGGGGCTGGCGAGCTATGGCTACACCTTC.

The DNA for the CDR3 is TGTGCCAGCAGCCTGACAGGAGCCTCCTACGAGCAGTACTTC. Its protein is CASSLTGASYEQYF. This chain connects TRBV3-1 (or the pseudogene TRBV3-2) to TRBJ2-7; weak D call: TRBD1 (6 bases). The CDR3 extends over 14 amino acids. The ends were cut back, 4 bases at V and 0 bases at J, with 10 bases in the middle. The V gene's germline CDR1 is LGHDT and CDR2 YNNKEL (reference sequence).

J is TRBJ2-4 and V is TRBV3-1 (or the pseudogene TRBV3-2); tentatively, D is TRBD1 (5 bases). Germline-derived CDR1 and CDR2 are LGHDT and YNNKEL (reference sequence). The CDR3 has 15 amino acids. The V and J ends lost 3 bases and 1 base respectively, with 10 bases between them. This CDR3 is CASSHLAGAKNIQYF. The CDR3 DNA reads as TGTGCCAGCAGCCATCTGGCAGGGGCCAAAAACATTCAGTACTTC.

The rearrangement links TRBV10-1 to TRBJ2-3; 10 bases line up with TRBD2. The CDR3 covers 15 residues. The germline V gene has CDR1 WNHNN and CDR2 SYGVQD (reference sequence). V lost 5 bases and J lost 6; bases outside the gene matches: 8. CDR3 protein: CASSNSGGATDTQYF. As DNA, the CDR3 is TGCGCCAGCAGTAACAGCGGGGGGGCGACGGATACGCAGTATTTT.